The 21 T cell receptor beta chains reported below all come from one sample, sequenced in a study of T cells in Graves' hyperthyroidism and ophthalmopathy. RNA transcripts served as the template for amplifying TCR beta CDR3 regions. First-round RT-PCR targeting the TCR CDR3 was performed with the HTBI primer set. Via MiXCR, TCRdb re-called the multiplex PCR reads, giving one row per CDR3 protein. The profile shows 300,000 to 450,000 distinct CDR3 sequences, more than 12% of them singletons. The specimen sequenced was blood. These receptors were collected from a woman aged 25 to 39 with Graves' hyperthyroidism.

This clonotype was observed many times. The chain has TRBV12-3 or TRBV12-4 and TRBJ2-1; D is uncertain. V dropped 0 bases and J dropped 9 bases, with 9 bases sitting between them. This CDR3 has 13 amino acids. The CDR3 bases are TGTGCCAGCAGTTTAGCGCAAAACGGTGAGCAGTTCTTC. This encodes CASSLAQNGEQFF.

The V call is TRBV27, the J call TRBJ1-2; 7 bases map to TRBD1. Germline V lookup: CDR1 MNHEY, CDR2 SMNVEV (reference sequence). V was clipped by 4 bases and J by 7 bases; unmatched bases: 21. The CDR3 length is 18 residues. The DNA for the CDR3 is TGTGCCAGCAGTTCGGAAAATGCGTACAGGGGTCTCGTTGGTGGCTACACCTTC. Translating gives CASSSENAYRGLVGGYTF.

The sample holds many counts of this clonotype. The chain carries TRBV18 and TRBJ2-5; 10 nucleotides agree with TRBD2. Germline CDR1 and CDR2: KGHSH and LQKENI. The CDR3 covers 15 residues. V lost 3 bases to trimming and J lost 6 bases; unmatched junction nucleotides: 7. The CDR3 loop reads CASSPKAGGPQTQYF. The CDR3 bases are TGTGCCAGCTCACCCAAAGCGGGAGGGCCGCAGACCCAGTACTTC.

The J gene is TRBJ1-2, the V gene TRBV6-1, with a tentative D call TRBD1 (5 bases). Trimming removed 8 bases at V and 3 bases at J, with 19 bases between. Per the germline V gene, CDR1 is MNHNS and CDR2 is SASEGT. The CDR3 extends over 15 amino acids. The CDR3 reads CASDPAERGDYGYTF. The DNA of the CDR3 is TGTGCCAGCGATCCGGCCGAGCGAGGGGACTATGGCTACACCTTC.

The rearrangement uses TRBV3-1 and TRBJ1-1; TRBD1 might be the D (5 bases). The CDR3 spans 14 residues. V was shortened by 8 bases and J by 1 base, with 14 bases between the two germline ends. Per the germline V gene, CDR1 is LGHDT and CDR2 is YNNKEL (reference sequence). The CDR3 coding sequence is TGTGCCAGCGCCCACAGGAGCCCGAACACTGAAGCTTTCTTT. This codes for CASAHRSPNTEAFF.

This sequence joins TRBV6-1 and TRBJ2-6; the D gene is possibly TRBD1 (6 bases). Per the germline V gene, CDR1 is MNHNS and CDR2 is SASEGT. The ends were cut back, 7 bases at V and 0 bases at J, with 10 bases in the middle. The CDR3 consists of 15 residues. The DNA for the CDR3 is TGTGCCAGCAACCAGGGGCACTCTGGGGCCAACGTCCTGACTTTC. Protein: CASNQGHSGANVLTF.

This clonotype occurred many times. The chain couples TRBV18 to TRBJ2-7, with D perhaps TRBD1 or TRBD2 (5 bases each). Looked up from germline, CDR1 is KGHSH and CDR2 is LQKENI. The CDR3 is made up of 13 amino acids. Trimming cost V 0 bases and J 5 bases, with 8 bases left between them. The CDR3 DNA sequence: TGTGCCAGCTCACCACCAGGGACCCACGAGCAGTACTTC. It translates to CASSPPGTHEQYF.

In this sample, this clonotype turned up many times. The chain is built from TRBV18 and TRBJ2-5, with D tentatively TRBD2 (5 bases). Germline loops: CDR1 KGHSH, CDR2 LQKENI. The CDR3 is 15 amino acids. V lost 5 bases and J 3 bases, leaving 16 bases between the germline ends. The CDR3 spells CASSSTIPREETQYF. As DNA, the CDR3 is TGTGCCAGCTCATCGACTATCCCGAGGGAAGAGACCCAGTACTTC.

This clonotype has a count of ten or more. The V and J genes are TRBV24-1 and TRBJ2-3, with TRBD1 matching over 9 bases. J lost 5 bases, V lost 4 bases, and 9 bases had no gene match. CDR1 is KGHDR, CDR2 SFDVKD, per germline. The CDR3 contains 16 residues. The DNA for the CDR3 is TGTGCCACCAGTGACTGGACAGGGGAAGAGGAAGATACGCAGTATTTT. Protein: CATSDWTGEEEDTQYF.

The chain employs TRBV14 and TRBJ2-1; 9 bases are shared with TRBD2. The V gene end was trimmed by 4 bases and the J gene end by 7 bases; junction bases not matched to a gene: 11. Germline V gene data show CDR1 as SGHDN and CDR2 as FVKESK. The CDR3 has 16 amino acids. CDR3 region: CASSLPGAGGLNEQFF. CDR3 DNA sequence: TGTGCCAGCAGCCTCCCGGGGGCGGGAGGGCTTAATGAGCAGTTCTTC.

The chain carries TRBV10-3 and TRBJ2-7; TRBD2 matches 11 bases. The germline V gene encodes CDR1 ENHRY and CDR2 SYGVKD. The CDR3 covers 16 residues. V lost 6 bases and J lost 3; bases outside the gene matches: 10. This CDR3 is CAISPSGTSGCYEQYF. DNA for the CDR3: TGTGCCATCAGCCCGAGCGGGACTAGCGGCTGCTACGAGCAGTACTTC.

This clonotype was found a few times. This chain connects TRBV7-2 to TRBJ1-4; the D gene is possibly TRBD1 (5 bases). CDR1 is SGHTA, CDR2 FQGNSA, per germline. V dropped 5 bases and J dropped 4 bases, with 17 bases sitting between them. The CDR3 sequence is 16 residues long. CDR3 in DNA: TGTGCCAGCAGCAAGGGGACTAACGGGGATAATGAAAAACTGTTTTTT. Amino acids: CASSKGTNGDNEKLFF.

The sample holds a few counts of this clonotype. The chain uses TRBV20-1 and TRBJ2-5; D unresolved. This CDR3 has 12 amino acids. Germline V CDR1 and CDR2: DFQATT, SNEGSKA (reference sequence). Trimming removed 5 bases at V and 2 bases at J, with 9 bases between. The CDR3 DNA follows: TGCAGTGCTCGCACATCACAAGAGACCCAGTACTTC. Translation: CSARTSQETQYF.

The sample holds many counts of this clonotype. The CDR3 reads CSAPGLAFYNEQFF. Written as DNA, the CDR3 is TGCAGTGCCCCGGGACTAGCTTTCTACAATGAGCAGTTCTTC. V is TRBV20-1 and J is TRBJ2-1; 9 positions agree with TRBD2. CDR1 and CDR2 from the germline V gene are DFQATT and SNEGSKA (reference sequence). J gave up 3 bases and V 6 bases, and 6 bases lay outside the gene matches. CDR3 length: 14 amino acids.

For this clonotype: Germline is not matched at one junction end, which may reflect a read error. The V gene is TRBV20-1, the J gene TRBJ2-2, with a weak D call TRBD1 (6 bases). Germline V CDR1 and CDR2: DFQATT, SNEGSKA (reference sequence). The CDR3 length is 16 residues. CDR3 residues: CNAGPTTGMGTGELFF. Here the CDR3 DNA reads TGCAATGCTGGGCCAACCACAGGGATGGGCACCGGGGAGCTGTTTTTT.

Concerning this clonotype itself: It is unclear where the CDR3 begins or ends on the DNA, so no DNA is shown, and the CDR3 is as TCRdb lists it. CDR3 sequence: CSVETGTGYGCTF. V gene TRBV29-1 combines with J gene TRBJ1-2; whether TRBD1, the table's D call, matches the DNA was not checked. CDR1 and CDR2 (germline): SQVTM, ANQGSEA. Both ends counted, the CDR3 spans 13 residues.

This clonotype was recorded many times. The chain employs TRBV10-3 and TRBJ2-7; a weak D match, TRBD2 (5 bases). V was trimmed by 8 bases and J by 0 bases, leaving 8 bases between them. Per germline, CDR1 ENHRY and CDR2 SYGVKD. CDR3 length: 12 residues. The CDR3 is CAIGSGSYEQYF. DNA for the CDR3: TGTGCCATCGGGAGCGGCTCCTACGAGCAGTACTTC.

This clonotype was seen many times. J is TRBJ1-2 and V is TRBV5-1, with 9 nucleotides matching TRBD1. CDR3 length equals 12 residues. The germline V gene encodes CDR1 SGHRS and CDR2 YFSETQ. V shed 0 bases, J shed 11 bases, and the junction held 2 bases outside the gene matches. Here the CDR3 reads CASSLAGQGYTF. The DNA for the CDR3 is TGCGCCAGCAGCTTGGCAGGACAGGGGTACACCTTC.

A word on this clonotype: A read error may be the cause here, since a much bigger clone is one base away. The CDR3 does not close with the conserved phenylalanine or tryptophan, likely indicating a read error. V is TRBV28 and J is TRBJ2-6; 7 nucleotides line up with TRBD1. Germline V gives CDR1 MDHEN, CDR2 SYDVKM. The J segment lost 2 bases and the V segment lost 7 bases, leaving 2 bases of the junction unmatched. This CDR3 comprises 14 residues. The CDR3, as DNA: TGTGCCAGCAACAGGGGAACTGGGGCCAACGTCCTGACTCTC. This gives the protein CASNRGTGANVLTL.

The gene calls are TRBV24-1 and TRBJ2-7; tentatively, D is TRBD1 (6 bases). The V and J ends lost 7 bases and 2 bases respectively, with 14 bases between them. CDR3 length equals 14 residues. Germline V gene data show CDR1 as KGHDR and CDR2 as SFDVKD. The DNA of the CDR3 is TGTGCCACCAGCGCCCGGGACACCACCTACGAGCAGTACTTC. This gives the protein CATSARDTTYEQYF.

Ten or more counts support this clonotype. The rearrangement uses TRBV5-1 and TRBJ1-2; possibly TRBD1 for D (5 bases). Germline loops: CDR1 SGHRS, CDR2 YFSETQ. V shed 0 bases and J shed 5 bases, with 14 bases lying between them. The length of the CDR3 is 15 residues. The CDR3 nucleotides read TGCGCCAGCAGCTTGGAACAGGTTGGAAGGTATGGCTACACCTTC. This gives the protein CASSLEQVGRYGYTF.